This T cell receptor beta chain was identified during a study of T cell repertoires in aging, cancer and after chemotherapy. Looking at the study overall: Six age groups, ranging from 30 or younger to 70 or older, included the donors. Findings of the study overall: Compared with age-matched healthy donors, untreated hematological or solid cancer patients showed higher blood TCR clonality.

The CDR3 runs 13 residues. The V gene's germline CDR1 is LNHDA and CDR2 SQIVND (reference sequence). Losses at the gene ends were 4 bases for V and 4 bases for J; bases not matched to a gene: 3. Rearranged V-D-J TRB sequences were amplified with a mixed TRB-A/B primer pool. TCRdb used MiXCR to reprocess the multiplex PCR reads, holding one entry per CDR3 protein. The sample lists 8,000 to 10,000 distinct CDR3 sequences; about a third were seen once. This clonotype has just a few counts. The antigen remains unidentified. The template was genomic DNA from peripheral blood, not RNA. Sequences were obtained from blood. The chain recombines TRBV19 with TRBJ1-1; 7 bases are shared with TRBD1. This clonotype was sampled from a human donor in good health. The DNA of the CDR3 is TGTGCCAGTAGTACGCAGGGGGGCACTGAAGCTTTCTTT. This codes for CASSTQGGTEAFF. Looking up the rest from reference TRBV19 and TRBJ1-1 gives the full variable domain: DGGITQSPKYLFRKEGQNVTLSCEQNLNHDAMYWYRQDPGQGLRLIYYSQIVNDFQKGDIAEGYSVSREKKESFPLTVTSAQKNPTAFYLCASSTQGGTEAFFGQGTRLTVV.